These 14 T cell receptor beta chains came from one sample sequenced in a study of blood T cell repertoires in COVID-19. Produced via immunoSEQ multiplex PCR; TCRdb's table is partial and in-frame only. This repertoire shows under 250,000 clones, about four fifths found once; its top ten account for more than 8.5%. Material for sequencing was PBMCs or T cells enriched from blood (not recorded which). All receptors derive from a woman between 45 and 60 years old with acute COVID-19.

CDR3 coding DNA: TGTGCCAGCAGCAGAACCGGGACAGGGGTTTACGAGCAGTACTTC. As protein: CASSRTGTGVYEQYF. The rearrangement joins TRBV5-8 to TRBJ2-7; 10 positions agree with TRBD1. The trim removed 4 bases at V and 4 bases at J, leaving 8 bases unmatched. This CDR3 is 15 amino acids long. Germline V gene lookup returns CDR1 SGHTS and CDR2 YDEGEE.

In nucleotides, the CDR3 is TGTGCCAGCAGCCAGCCGGGACTAGCGGGAAACTACGAGCAGTACTTC. Protein: CASSQPGLAGNYEQYF. V is TRBV3-1 (or the pseudogene TRBV3-2) and J is TRBJ2-7; TRBD2 matches 13 bases. This CDR3 region has 16 residues. Per the germline V gene, CDR1 is LGHDT and CDR2 is YNNKEL (reference sequence). Losses at the gene ends were 3 bases for V and 3 bases for J; bases not matched to a gene: 5.

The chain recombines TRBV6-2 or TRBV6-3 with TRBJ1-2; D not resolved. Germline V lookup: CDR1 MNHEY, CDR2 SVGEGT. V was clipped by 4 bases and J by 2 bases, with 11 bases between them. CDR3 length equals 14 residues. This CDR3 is CASSSWTGNYGYTF. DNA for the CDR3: TGTGCCAGCAGTTCCTGGACGGGAAACTATGGCTACACCTTC.

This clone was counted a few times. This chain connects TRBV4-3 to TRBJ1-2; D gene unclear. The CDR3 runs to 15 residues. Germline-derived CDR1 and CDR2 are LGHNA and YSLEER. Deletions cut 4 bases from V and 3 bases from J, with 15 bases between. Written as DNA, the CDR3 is TGCGCCAGCAGCCGAGGGCTTTTGATTGACTATGGCTACACCTTC. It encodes CASSRGLLIDYGYTF.

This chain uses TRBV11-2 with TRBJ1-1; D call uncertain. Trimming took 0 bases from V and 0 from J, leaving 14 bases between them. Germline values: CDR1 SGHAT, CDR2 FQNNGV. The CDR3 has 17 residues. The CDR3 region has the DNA TGTGCCAGCAGCTTAGAGGCAGTAGCATTGATGAACACTGAAGCTTTCTTT. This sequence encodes CASSLEAVALMNTEAFF. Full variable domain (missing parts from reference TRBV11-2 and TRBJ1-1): EAGVAQSPRYKIIEKRQSVAFWCNPISGHATLYWYQQILGQGPKLLIQFQNNGVVDDSQLPKDRFSAERLKGVDSTLKIQPAKLEDSAVYLCASSLEAVALMNTEAFFGQGTRLTVV.

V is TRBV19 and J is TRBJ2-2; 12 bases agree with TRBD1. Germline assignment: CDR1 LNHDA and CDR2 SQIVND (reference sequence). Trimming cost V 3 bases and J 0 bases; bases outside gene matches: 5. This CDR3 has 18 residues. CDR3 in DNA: TGTGCCAGTAGTATCGGGACAGGGGGCGACGCGAACACCGGGGAGCTGTTTTTT. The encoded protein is CASSIGTGGDANTGELFF.

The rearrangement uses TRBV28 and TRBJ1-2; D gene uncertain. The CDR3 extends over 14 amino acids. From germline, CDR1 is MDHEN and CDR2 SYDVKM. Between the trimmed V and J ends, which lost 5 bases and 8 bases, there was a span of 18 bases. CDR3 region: CASSRPGGFGGYTF. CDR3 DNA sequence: TGTGCCAGCAGTCGACCAGGTGGTTTTGGGGGCTACACCTTC.

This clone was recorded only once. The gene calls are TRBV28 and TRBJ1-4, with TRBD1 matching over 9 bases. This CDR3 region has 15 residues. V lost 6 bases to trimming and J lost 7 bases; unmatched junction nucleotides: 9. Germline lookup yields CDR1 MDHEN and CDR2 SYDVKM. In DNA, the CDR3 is TGTGCCAGCAGGCATACAGGGGGCTCGGGTGAAAAACTGTTTTTT. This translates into CASRHTGGSGEKLFF.

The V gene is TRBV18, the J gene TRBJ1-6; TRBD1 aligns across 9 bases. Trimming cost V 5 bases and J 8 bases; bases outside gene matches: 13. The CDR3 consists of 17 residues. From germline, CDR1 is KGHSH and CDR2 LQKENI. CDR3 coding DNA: TGTGCCAGCTCAACCGTTATCTCCGGGACAGGGCATTCACCCCTCCACTTT. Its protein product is CASSTVISGTGHSPLHF.

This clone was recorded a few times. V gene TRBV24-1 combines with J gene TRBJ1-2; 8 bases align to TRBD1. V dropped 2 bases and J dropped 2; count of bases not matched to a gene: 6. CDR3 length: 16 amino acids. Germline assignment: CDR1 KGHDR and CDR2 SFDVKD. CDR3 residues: CATSDSRQGPNYGYTF. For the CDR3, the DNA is TGTGCCACCAGTGATTCACGACAGGGGCCCAACTATGGCTACACCTTC.

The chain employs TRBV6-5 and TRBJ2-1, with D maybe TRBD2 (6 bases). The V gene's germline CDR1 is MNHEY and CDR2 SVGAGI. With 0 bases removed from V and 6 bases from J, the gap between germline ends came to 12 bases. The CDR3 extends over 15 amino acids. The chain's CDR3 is CASSYSTRRGNEQFF. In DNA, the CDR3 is TGTGCCAGCAGTTACTCGACTAGAAGGGGCAATGAGCAGTTCTTC.

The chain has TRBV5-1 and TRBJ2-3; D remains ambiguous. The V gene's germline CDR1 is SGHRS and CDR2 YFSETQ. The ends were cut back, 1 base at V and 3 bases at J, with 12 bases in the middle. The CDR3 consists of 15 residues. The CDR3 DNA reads TGCGCCAGCAGCTTGAGAGGTATGAGGACAGATACGCAGTATTTT. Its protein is CASSLRGMRTDTQYF.

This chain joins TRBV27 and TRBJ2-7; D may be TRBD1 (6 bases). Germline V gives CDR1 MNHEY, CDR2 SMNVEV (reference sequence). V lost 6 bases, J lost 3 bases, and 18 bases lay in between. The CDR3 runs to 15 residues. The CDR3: CASRARGLWDYEQYF. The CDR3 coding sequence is TGTGCCAGCAGAGCGAGGGGGTTATGGGACTACGAGCAGTACTTC.

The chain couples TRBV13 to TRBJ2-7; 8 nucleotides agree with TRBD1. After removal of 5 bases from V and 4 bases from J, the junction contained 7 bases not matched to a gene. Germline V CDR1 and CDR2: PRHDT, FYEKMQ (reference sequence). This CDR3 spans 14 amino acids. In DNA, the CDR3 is TGTGCCAGCAGCGGACGACAGGGGAAGTACGAGCAGTACTTC. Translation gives CASSGRQGKYEQYF.